The 19 T cell receptor beta chains below come from one sample, sequenced in a study of CD8 T cells in ankylosing spondylitis. TCRdb reprocessed the 5' RACE reads via MiXCR and lists one record per CDR3 protein. Found here are about 150,000 distinct CDR3 sequences, approximately 44% of them singletons; the top ten hold over 12%. Sequenced input: synovial fluid, either unsorted or a sorted T cell fraction (not recorded which). The receptors shown here come from a male donor with ankylosing spondylitis.

The rearrangement links TRBV24-1 to TRBJ1-1; the D gene is possibly TRBD1 (5 bases). This CDR3 is built from 14 residues. Germline CDR1 reads KGHDR; CDR2 reads SFDVKD. The V end lost 4 bases, the J end lost 5 bases, and 13 bases lay between the germline ends. The CDR3 loop is CATSDPQAGTEAFF. In nucleotides, the CDR3 is TGTGCCACCAGTGACCCACAGGCAGGGACTGAAGCTTTCTTT.

The V gene is TRBV30, the J gene TRBJ1-1; D gene uncertain. The germline gives CDR1 GTSNPN, CDR2 SVGIG (reference sequence). This CDR3 has 14 amino acids. Trimming took off 3 bases at V and 1 base at J, with 12 bases between the two ends. The CDR3, as DNA: TGTGCCTGGAGAAAGAGGGCCTGGAACACTGAAGCTTTCTTT. It translates to CAWRKRAWNTEAFF.

The chain links TRBV7-8 to TRBJ2-4; D is perhaps TRBD1 or TRBD2 (6 bases each). Germline-derived CDR1 and CDR2 are SGHVS and FQNEAQ. V shed 3 bases and J shed 1 base, with 10 bases lying between them. The CDR3 has 15 amino acids. CDR3 protein: CASSFGGGAKNIQYF. Here the CDR3 DNA reads TGTGCCAGCAGCTTCGGAGGGGGTGCCAAAAACATTCAGTACTTC.

This sequence joins TRBV20-1 and TRBJ1-4, with 9 bases identical to TRBD1. This CDR3 comprises 15 residues. V trimming: 0 bases; J trimming: 8 bases; junction bases outside the gene matches: 7. From germline, CDR1 is DFQATT and CDR2 SNEGSKA (reference sequence). CDR3 nucleotides: TGCAGTGCTAGAGATTGGGACAGGGTTAGCGAAAAACTGTTTTTT. Translated, it gives CSARDWDRVSEKLFF.

The rearrangement links TRBV7-9 to TRBJ2-7; no definite D call. Germline V gives CDR1 SEHNR, CDR2 FQNEAQ (reference sequence). V gave up 3 bases and J gave up 4 bases, with 7 bases separating them. The CDR3 totals 12 residues. The CDR3 nucleotides are TGTGCCAGCAGCTTCGACGGATACGAGCAGTACTTC. The encoded protein is CASSFDGYEQYF.

The chain couples TRBV7-6 to TRBJ2-1, with 13 bases matching TRBD2. Germline V gene data show CDR1 as SGHVS and CDR2 as FNYEAQ. The CDR3 contains 16 residues. V lost 5 bases and J lost 2; bases outside the gene matches: 3. This CDR3 is CASSPGTSGTYNEQFF. CDR3 DNA: TGTGCCAGCAGCCCTGGGACTAGCGGGACCTACAATGAGCAGTTCTTC.

V gene TRBV18 combines with J gene TRBJ1-1; D is uncertain. CDR1 KGHSH and CDR2 LQKENI come from the germline V gene. The CDR3 has 16 amino acids. V shed 8 bases and J shed 3 bases, with 22 bases lying between them. The DNA of the CDR3 is TGTGCCAGCAAAACCATTGGGCGGGTCTTATACACTGAAGCTTTCTTT. Translating gives CASKTIGRVLYTEAFF.

This clonotype was recorded a few times. V and J are TRBV11-3 and TRBJ2-7, with D possibly being TRBD1 (6 bases). Germline V gives CDR1 SGHNT, CDR2 YENEEA. The V end was cut by 5 bases, the J end by 0 bases, with 14 bases between. The CDR3 spans 15 residues. CDR3 nucleotides: TGTGCCAGCAGCCCTCCGGACAGAAACTCCTACGAGCAGTACTTC. It specifies CASSPPDRNSYEQYF.

The rearrangement uses TRBV10-3 and TRBJ2-7, with unresolved D. The V end lost 0 bases, the J end lost 3 bases, and 3 bases lay between the germline ends. Per the germline V gene, CDR1 is ENHRY and CDR2 is SYGVKD. The CDR3 length is 12 residues. The CDR3 region has the DNA TGTGCCATCAGTGAGTCTGACTACGAGCAGTACTTC. Translating gives CAISESDYEQYF.

The chain uses TRBV28 and TRBJ2-7; 8 bases match TRBD2. Germline lookup yields CDR1 MDHEN and CDR2 SYDVKM. This CDR3 contains 12 residues. Trimming removed 10 bases from V and 3 bases from J; junction bases left unmatched: 5. CDR3 amino acids: CATTGGVYEQYF. DNA for the CDR3: TGTGCCACCACCGGGGGGGTCTACGAGCAGTACTTC.

The rearrangement uses TRBV25-1 and TRBJ2-1; 9 bases are shared with TRBD2. J was trimmed by 6 bases and V by 2 bases; bases with no gene match: 8. Germline V gives CDR1 MGHDK, CDR2 SYGVNS. This CDR3 comprises 16 residues. The CDR3 bases are TGTGCCAGCAGTGAAGATGGGCGGGAGGGTGGCAATGAGCAGTTCTTC. It is translated as CASSEDGREGGNEQFF. Using reference TRBV25-1 and TRBJ2-1 for the parts outside the CDR3, the full variable domain is EADIYQTPRYLVIGTGKKITLECSQTMGHDKMYWYQQDPGMELHLIHYSYGVNSTEKGDLSSESTVSRIRTEHFPLTLESARPSHTSQYLCASSEDGREGGNEQFFGPGTRLTVL.

This clonotype was detected a few times. The chain is built from TRBV12-5 and TRBJ2-1, with TRBD1 identical over 9 bases. With V trimmed by 2 bases and J by 8 bases, 16 bases remained unmatched. The CDR3 is made up of 18 amino acids. Germline CDR1 LGHNT, CDR2 FRNRAP. The chain's CDR3 is CASGLPIPRTGALDEQFF. The DNA of the CDR3 is TGTGCTAGTGGTTTGCCAATCCCTCGGACAGGGGCTCTCGATGAGCAGTTCTTC.

This clonotype turned up a few times. Here the CDR3 reads CSVYRDPGASQYF. Here the CDR3 DNA reads TGCAGCGTTTACCGGGACCCCGGTGCGTCCCAGTACTTC. The rearrangement uses TRBV29-1 and TRBJ2-5; D might be TRBD1 or TRBD2, each matching 5 bases. V dropped 5 bases and J dropped 9 bases, with 19 bases sitting between them. CDR1 SQVTM and CDR2 ANQGSEA come from the germline V gene. This CDR3 has 13 residues.

This CDR3 reads CASSLETSGSGYNEQFF. CDR3 bases: TGTGCCAGCAGCTTGGAGACTAGCGGGAGTGGATACAATGAGCAGTTCTTC. This chain connects TRBV7-9 to TRBJ2-1; 12 bases map to TRBD2. V was pared by 3 bases and J by 4 bases, with 7 bases of the junction left unmatched. This CDR3 region has 17 residues. Germline CDR1 and CDR2: SEHNR and FQNEAQ (reference sequence).

The rearrangement uses TRBV7-9 and TRBJ2-5; D remains ambiguous. The ends were cut back, 5 bases at V and 5 bases at J, with 12 bases in the middle. This CDR3 region has 13 residues. Germline V gene sequence: CDR1 SEHNR, CDR2 FQNEAQ (reference sequence). CDR3 DNA sequence: TGTGCCAGCAGCGAAAATGTACAGGAGACCCAGTACTTC. This gives the protein CASSENVQETQYF.

The chain uses TRBV2 and TRBJ2-3; 14 positions match TRBD2. Germline CDR1 SNHLY, CDR2 FYNNEI. There are 20 residues in the CDR3. V shed 4 bases and J 1 base; nucleotides not matched to a gene: 13. The CDR3 coding sequence is TGTGCCAGCAGTGGAACGACGACTAGCGGGAGGGCCCTCCGCACAGATACGCAGTATTTT. Translated, it gives CASSGTTTSGRALRTDTQYF. Based on the CDR3 plus reference TRBV2 and TRBJ2-3, the full variable domain is EPEVTQTPSHQVTQMGQEVILRCVPISNHLYFYWYRQILGQKVEFLVSFYNNEISEKSEIFDDQFSVERPDGSNFTLKIRSTKLEDSAMYFCASSGTTTSGRALRTDTQYFGPGTRLTVL.

This clonotype showed up just once. The rearrangement links TRBV7-9 to TRBJ1-2; TRBD1 matches at 8 bases. This CDR3 spans 15 amino acids. Germline trimming cut 2 bases from V and 4 bases from J; bases unmatched to any gene: 6. CDR1 is SEHNR and CDR2 is FQNEAQ in the germline V gene (reference sequence). CDR3 residues: CASSLPTDRGYGYTF. CDR3 coding DNA: TGTGCCAGCAGCTTACCTACTGACAGGGGCTATGGCTACACCTTC.

The rearrangement joins TRBV9 to TRBJ2-3; 12 bases map to TRBD2. The V segment lost 1 base and the J segment 5 bases; nucleotides outside the gene matches: 5. Looked up from germline, CDR1 is SGDLS and CDR2 is YYNGEE. The CDR3 covers 16 residues. The CDR3: CASSVTSSGGGDTQYF. As DNA, the CDR3 is TGTGCCAGCAGCGTAACGTCTAGCGGGGGGGGAGATACGCAGTATTTT.

A few counts support this clonotype. The gene calls are TRBV14 and TRBJ1-2, with no clear D. This CDR3 contains 17 residues. Germline V gene sequence: CDR1 SGHDN, CDR2 FVKESK. Trimming cost V 0 bases and J 1 base, with 15 bases left between them. Written as DNA, the CDR3 is TGTGCCAGCAGCCAAGATTCGGAGCGTGGGTTTAACTATGGCTACACCTTC. Its protein is CASSQDSERGFNYGYTF. Full variable domain (missing parts from reference TRBV14 and TRBJ1-2): EAGVTQFPSHSVIEKGQTVTLRCDPISGHDNLYWYRRVMGKEIKFLLHFVKESKQDESGMPNNRFLAERTGGTYSTLKVQPAELEDSGVYFCASSQDSERGFNYGYTFGSGTRLTVV.